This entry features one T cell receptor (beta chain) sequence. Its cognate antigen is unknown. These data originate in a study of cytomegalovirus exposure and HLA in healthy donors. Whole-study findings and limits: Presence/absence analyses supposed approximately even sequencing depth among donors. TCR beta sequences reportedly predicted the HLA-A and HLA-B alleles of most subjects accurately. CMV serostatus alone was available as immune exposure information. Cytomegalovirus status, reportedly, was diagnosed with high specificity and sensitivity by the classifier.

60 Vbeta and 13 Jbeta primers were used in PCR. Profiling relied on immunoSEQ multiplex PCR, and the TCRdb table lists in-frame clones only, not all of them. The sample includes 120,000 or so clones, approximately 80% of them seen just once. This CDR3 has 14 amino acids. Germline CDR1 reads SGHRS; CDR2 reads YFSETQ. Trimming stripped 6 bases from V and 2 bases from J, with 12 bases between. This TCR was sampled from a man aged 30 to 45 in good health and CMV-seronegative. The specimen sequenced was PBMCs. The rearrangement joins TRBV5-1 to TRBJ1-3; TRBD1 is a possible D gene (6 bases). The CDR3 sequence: CASNPGEPGNTIYF. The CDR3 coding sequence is TGCGCCAGCAACCCAGGGGAACCTGGAAACACCATATATTTT.